This T cell receptor (beta chain) was obtained from a study of shared clonotypes between healthy human individuals. At the level of the study: Per-donor plates numbered three CD4 naive, three CD4 memory, two CD8 naive and one CD8 memory.

Study results and limitations: The study found about 5% of naive CD4 clonotypes shared across a few donors.

The germline gives CDR1 MDHEN, CDR2 SYDVKM. V lost 8 bases and J 3 bases, leaving 22 bases between the germline ends. CDR3 length: 17 amino acids. In the sorted-subset replicate PCRs, 200 ng DNA, 29,000 or so T cell genomes, was used. TCRdb's table, derived via immunoSEQ multiplex PCR, lists solely in-frame clones and lacks some. The repertoire holds some 200,000 clones, with about 93% as singletons. Remarks on this clone: As yet, its antigen is unknown.

Material: naive CD4+ T cells sorted from blood. The subset is: CD45RA+ positively selected. The clonotype comes from a woman aged 30 to 39 in good health. The rearrangement links TRBV28 to TRBJ1-4; D possibly corresponds to TRBD1 (6 bases). The CDR3 sequence: CASSLGGAADPNEKLFF. CDR3 nucleotides: TGTGCCAGCTCCCTGGGGGGGGCCGCCGATCCTAATGAAAAACTGTTTTTT. Using reference TRBV28 and TRBJ1-4 for the parts outside the CDR3, the full variable domain is DVKVTQSSRYLVKRTGEKVFLECVQDMDHENMFWYRQDPGLGLRLIYFSYDVKMKEKGDIPEGYSVSREKKERFSLILESASTNQTSMYLCASSLGGAADPNEKLFFGSGTQLSVL.